The entry below gives a single T cell receptor (beta chain) sequence along with its context. CDR1 is SGHVS, CDR2 FQNEAQ, per germline. This CDR3 has 15 amino acids. V was shortened by 5 bases and J by 2 bases, with 15 bases between the two germline ends. The data stem from a study of cytotoxic CD8 clonotypes in ibrutinib-treated CLL. Sequencing used immunoSEQ multiplex PCR; TCRdb keeps in-frame clones, though not all of them. The data show about 150,000 clones, roughly 76% seen once. This rearrangement joins TRBV7-8 to TRBJ2-5; D not certain. The TCR sequence derives from a human donor with chronic lymphocytic leukemia. Sequencing was performed on PBMCs, taken after 24 months of ibrutinib treatment. The CDR3 reads CASSPLMGGQETQYF. CDR3 bases: TGTGCCAGCAGCCCCTTGATGGGTGGGCAAGAGACCCAGTACTTC.